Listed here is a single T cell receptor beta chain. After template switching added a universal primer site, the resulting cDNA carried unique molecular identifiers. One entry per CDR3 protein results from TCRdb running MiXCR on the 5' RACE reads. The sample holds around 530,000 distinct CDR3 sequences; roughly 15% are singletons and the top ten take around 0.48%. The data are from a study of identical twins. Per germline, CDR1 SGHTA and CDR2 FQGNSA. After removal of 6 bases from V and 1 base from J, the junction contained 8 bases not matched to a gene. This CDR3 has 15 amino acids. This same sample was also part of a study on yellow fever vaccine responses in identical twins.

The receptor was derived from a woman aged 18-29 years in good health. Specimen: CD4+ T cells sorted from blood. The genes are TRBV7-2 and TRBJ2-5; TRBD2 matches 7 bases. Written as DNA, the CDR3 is TGTGCCAGCAGGGTCGGAGCGGGACTCCAAGAGACCCAGTACTTC. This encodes CASRVGAGLQETQYF.